This is a list of T cell receptor beta chains from one sample in a study of CD8 T cells in Susac syndrome. From the immunoSEQ multiplex PCR reads, TCRdb called clonotypes with MiXCR, one entry per CDR3 protein. The table has roughly 190,000 distinct CDR3 sequences, almost 96% seen once. Sequences were obtained from CD4+ T cells from PBMCs. These receptors were taken from a human donor with Susac syndrome. Both conserved end residues are part of each CDR3. D genes are given only for firm matches. Where a row states a size, it is once, few, many or the class of an expanded clone; other rows omit it.

j_gene,abundance,d_gene,len,v_gene,CDR3aa,CDR3nt
TRBJ2-7,-,-,13,TRBV12-3/TRBV12-4,CASSLPGIYEQYF,TGTGCCAGCAGTTTACCGGGTATCTACGAGCAGTACTTC
TRBJ1-1,-,-,15,TRBV3-1,CASSQVGSLNTEAFF,TGTGCCAGCAGCCAAGTTGGCAGTTTGAACACTGAAGCTTTCTTT
TRBJ2-7,-,-,14,TRBV3-1,CASSQTGQTYEQYF,TGTGCCAGCAGCCAAACTGGACAGACCTACGAGCAGTACTTC
TRBJ2-7,-,-,12,TRBV12-3/TRBV12-4,CASSFPGGQQYF,TGTGCCAGCAGTTTCCCCGGGGGGCAGCAGTACTTC
TRBJ1-4,-,-,14,TRBV29-1,CSVLSTGGDEKLFF,TGCAGCGTCCTCTCAACCGGAGGAGATGAAAAACTGTTTTTT
TRBJ2-1,-,-,15,TRBV27,CASSFKRSSYNEQFF,TGTGCCAGCAGTTTTAAACGGAGCTCCTACAATGAGCAGTTCTTC
TRBJ2-1,-,TRBD1,15,TRBV9,CASNRDRSSYNEQFF,TGTGCCAGCAACCGGGACAGGAGCTCCTACAATGAGCAGTTCTTC
TRBJ2-1,-,TRBD2,13,TRBV2,CASHTSDYNEQFF,TGTGCCAGCCACACTAGCGATTACAATGAGCAGTTCTTC
TRBJ2-3,-,-,13,TRBV10-3,CAISAMAPGTQYF,TGTGCCATCAGTGCCATGGCCCCAGGAACGCAGTATTTT
TRBJ1-3,-,-,13,TRBV20-1,CSAQQGTGNTIYF,TGCAGTGCTCAGCAGGGTACTGGAAACACCATATATTTT
TRBJ2-5,-,-,15,TRBV4-2,CASSQIQGVAETQYF,TGTGCCAGCAGCCAGATACAGGGCGTTGCAGAGACCCAGTACTTC
TRBJ1-2,-,-,14,TRBV12-3/TRBV12-4,CASSFLAWDYGYTF,TGTGCCAGCAGTTTTTTAGCGTGGGACTATGGCTACACCTTC
TRBJ2-3,-,-,12,TRBV29-1,CSVRLSTDTQYF,TGCAGCGTGAGACTAAGCACAGATACGCAGTATTTT
TRBJ2-7,-,-,13,TRBV25-1,CASSDFGVNEQYF,TGTGCCAGCAGTGATTTTGGGGTAAACGAGCAGTACTTC
TRBJ2-1,-,-,15,TRBV9,CASSDPRDTYNEQFF,TGTGCCAGCAGCGACCCCCGGGACACATACAATGAGCAGTTCTTC
TRBJ1-4,-,-,14,TRBV12-3/TRBV12-4,CASSLRGLREKLFF,TGTGCCAGCAGTTTACGAGGGCTCAGGGAAAAACTGTTTTTT
TRBJ2-2,-,TRBD1,18,TRBV11-2,CASSLPRTGDWNTGELFF,TGTGCCAGCAGCTTACCTCGGACAGGGGATTGGAACACCGGGGAGCTGTTTTTT
TRBJ1-6,-,TRBD1,15,TRBV20-1,CSARSTGAGNSPLHF,TGCAGTGCTAGATCGACAGGGGCGGGGAATTCACCCCTCCACTTT
TRBJ1-2,-,-,14,TRBV25-1,CASSDPWGGRSYTF,TGTGCCAGCAGTGACCCCTGGGGAGGGCGTAGCTACACCTTC
TRBJ1-5,-,TRBD1,15,TRBV19,CASSTGTGGNQPQHF,TGTGCCAGTAGTACCGGGACAGGGGGCAATCAGCCCCAGCATTTT
TRBJ1-1,-,TRBD1,14,TRBV30,CAWSEVGGGTEAFF,TGTGCCTGGAGTGAAGTAGGGGGCGGCACTGAAGCTTTCTTT
TRBJ2-3,few,TRBD2,17,TRBV6-1,CASSGVSGVTPTDTQYF,TGTGCCAGCAGTGGGGTGAGCGGGGTGACACCCACAGATACGCAGTATTTT
TRBJ1-3,-,-,13,TRBV29-1,CSVAKNSGNTIYF,TGCAGCGTTGCAAAAAACTCTGGAAACACCATATATTTT
TRBJ2-1,-,TRBD2,16,TRBV11-2,CASSLLSGGAGAEQFF,TGTGCCAGCAGCTTACTTAGCGGGGGGGCTGGGGCTGAGCAGTTCTTC
TRBJ1-3,-,-,14,TRBV25-1,CASSAQGSGNTIYF,TGTGCCAGCAGTGCACAGGGCTCTGGAAACACCATATATTTT
TRBJ2-5,once,TRBD2,16,TRBV2,CASSARRTSVSETQYF,TGTGCCAGCAGTGCCCGACGGACTAGCGTCTCGGAGACCCAGTACTTC
TRBJ2-2,-,-,14,TRBV29-1,CSVVSQSLTGELFF,TGCAGCGTTGTTAGCCAGAGTCTCACCGGGGAGCTGTTTTTT
TRBJ2-5,-,TRBD2,13,TRBV20-1,CSASGGASETQYF,TGCAGTGCTAGCGGGGGGGCGTCAGAGACCCAGTACTTC
TRBJ2-3,-,-,14,TRBV29-1,CSVVRQGGTDTQYF,TGCAGCGTTGTGAGGCAGGGAGGCACAGATACGCAGTATTTT
TRBJ2-7,-,-,15,TRBV30,CAWSTTSGRGGEQYF,TGTGCCTGGAGCACCACTAGTGGCCGGGGTGGCGAGCAGTACTTC
TRBJ1-1,-,-,13,TRBV28,CASRAPPVKEAFF,TGTGCCAGCAGGGCCCCCCCCGTTAAGGAAGCTTTCTTT
TRBJ2-2,-,TRBD2,14,TRBV20-1,CSATSGGYTGELFF,TGCAGTGCTACTAGCGGGGGGTACACCGGGGAGCTGTTTTTT
TRBJ2-7,-,-,13,TRBV30,CAWSSDGGYEQYF,TGTGCCTGGAGTTCGGATGGGGGTTACGAGCAGTACTTC
TRBJ2-4,-,TRBD1,14,TRBV5-1,CASSPGQTPGIQYF,TGCGCCAGCAGCCCGGGACAGACGCCCGGCATTCAGTACTTC
TRBJ2-5,-,TRBD2,18,TRBV18,CASSPQPSGGAPQETQYF,TGTGCCAGCTCACCACAGCCTAGCGGGGGGGCTCCTCAAGAGACCCAGTACTTC
TRBJ1-6,-,-,16,TRBV27,CASSLDGRVPNSPLHF,TGTGCCAGCAGTTTAGATGGCAGGGTCCCTAATTCACCCCTCCACTTT
TRBJ1-1,-,TRBD1,13,TRBV30,CAWSGQGGPEAFF,TGTGCCTGGAGTGGGCAGGGGGGCCCTGAAGCTTTCTTT
TRBJ1-2,-,-,13,TRBV29-1,CSVGQGELAGYTF,TGCAGCGTTGGACAAGGCGAACTAGCTGGCTACACCTTC
TRBJ2-5,-,-,14,TRBV6-5,CASSPTYVRETQYF,TGTGCCAGCAGTCCGACTTACGTTCGGGAGACCCAGTACTTC
TRBJ2-7,-,-,14,TRBV30,CARGQTQGSGVQYF,TGTGCCCGCGGACAGACTCAAGGGAGCGGGGTGCAGTACTTC
TRBJ2-6,-,-,16,TRBV7-2,CASSPRGAFGANVLTF,TGTGCCAGCAGCCCACGGGGGGCATTCGGGGCCAACGTCCTGACTTTC
TRBJ1-2,-,TRBD1,16,TRBV12-3/TRBV12-4,CASSDWTGRHLGGYTF,TGTGCCAGCAGTGACTGGACAGGGAGACACCTAGGTGGCTACACCTTC
TRBJ2-2,-,-,16,TRBV6-1,CASSLEMRVGTGELFF,TGTGCCAGCAGCCTTGAGATGCGGGTTGGGACCGGGGAGCTGTTTTTT
TRBJ2-7,-,-,13,TRBV30,CAWSADSLSEQYF,TGTGCCTGGAGCGCGGACAGTCTCTCCGAGCAGTACTTC
TRBJ1-2,-,-,12,TRBV30,CAWSAGARGYTF,TGTGCCTGGAGTGCGGGGGCGCGGGGCTACACCTTC
TRBJ2-7,-,-,10,TRBV29-1,CSVGAAEQYF,TGCAGCGTTGGTGCAGCCGAGCAGTACTTC
TRBJ2-7,-,-,13,TRBV29-1,CSVAVGALYEQYF,TGCAGCGTGGCGGTGGGGGCCCTATACGAGCAGTACTTC
TRBJ2-7,-,TRBD2,16,TRBV4-1,CASSQERRGGSYEQYF,TGCGCCAGCAGCCAAGAACGGCGGGGGGGTTCCTACGAGCAGTACTTC
TRBJ2-7,-,-,14,TRBV6-6,CASRRQVSSYEQYF,TGTGCCAGCAGGCGCCAGGTGAGCTCCTACGAGCAGTACTTC
TRBJ2-2,-,-,14,TRBV11-2,CASSPATFTGELFF,TGTGCCAGCAGCCCTGCGACGTTCACCGGGGAGCTGTTTTTT
TRBJ2-5,once,-,14,TRBV5-6,CASSVTRGGETQYF,TGTGCCAGCAGCGTGACCAGGGGCGGAGAGACCCAGTACTTC
TRBJ1-1,-,-,11,TRBV20-1,CSEDRNTEAFF,TGCAGTGAAGACAGGAACACTGAAGCTTTCTTT